This T cell receptor (beta chain) was recovered during a study of blood T cell repertoires in COVID-19. This clone was observed once. The V gene's germline CDR1 is MDHEN and CDR2 SYDVKM. The CDR3 has 12 residues. V shed 5 bases and J shed 9 bases, with 11 bases lying between them. Authors' methods: From reference gene primer amplification, estimates of nucleated cell counts were derived. TCRdb's copy holds only in-frame clones and misses some; the assay was immunoSEQ multiplex PCR. V and J calls and clone size follow that table, whereas D and trimming were derived from the DNA. Seen here are roughly 100,000 clones, 90% observed once, and the top ten hold 5.1%.

The chain employs TRBV28 and TRBJ1-5, with a tentative D call TRBD1 (6 bases). The sample taken for sequencing was peripheral blood. The clonotype originates from a man between 45 and 60 years old with acute or convalescent COVID-19. The CDR3 is CASSTGTRPQHF. The CDR3, as DNA: TGTGCCAGCAGTACAGGGACCCGGCCCCAGCATTTT.